The clone carrying this T cell receptor (beta chain) has a single count. The target antigen is unknown. As to treatment: approximately 11-day PBMC culture with coronavirus spike peptide pools or control peptides (ViraFEST assay). An Oncomine TCR Beta short-read assay was used to sequence the DNA from cultured CD4+ T cells. Researchers extracted genomic DNA from CD4+ T cells that had been cultured. TCRdb redid the calling of the PCR reads with MiXCR, one entry per CDR3 protein. The top ten clones hold less than 7% of a sample with roughly 18,000 distinct CDR3 sequences, about 71% of them seen once. The source of the sample is a study of vaccination and CD4 T cells after COVID-19. General study findings and limits: The study found median SARS-CoV-2-reactive clonotypes rising from roughly 21 to 40, not significantly.

V gave up 5 bases and J gave up 6 bases; unmatched junction bases: 9. Germline V lookup: CDR1 DFQATT, CDR2 SNEGSKA (reference sequence). This CDR3 comprises 13 residues. This TCR came from a human donor who had recovered from COVID-19. What was sequenced was CD4+ T cells from blood, cultured in vitro. This chain joins TRBV20-1 and TRBJ2-7, with 8 bases aligning to TRBD2. The CDR3, as DNA: TGCAGTGCTGAACCGGGACTAGTATTCGAGCAGTACTTC. Residues: CSAEPGLVFEQYF.